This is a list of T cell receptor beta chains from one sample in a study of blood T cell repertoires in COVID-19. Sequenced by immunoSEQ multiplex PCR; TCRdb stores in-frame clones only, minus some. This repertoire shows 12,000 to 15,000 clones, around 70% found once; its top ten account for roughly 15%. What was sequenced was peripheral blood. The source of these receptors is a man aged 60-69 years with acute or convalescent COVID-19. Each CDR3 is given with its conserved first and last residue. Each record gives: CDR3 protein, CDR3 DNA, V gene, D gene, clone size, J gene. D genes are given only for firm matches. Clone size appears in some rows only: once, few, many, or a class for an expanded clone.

cdr3_aa: CASSSGTSAYEQYF
cdr3_nt: TGCGCCAGCAGCTCCGGGACTAGCGCCTACGAGCAGTACTTC
v_call: TRBV5-1
d_call: TRBD2
clone_size: medium-sized
j_call: TRBJ2-7

cdr3_aa: CASRGGQADSYEQYF
cdr3_nt: TGTGCCAGCAGAGGGGGACAGGCCGACTCCTACGAGCAGTACTTC
v_call: TRBV7-2
d_call: TRBD1
clone_size: .
j_call: TRBJ2-7

cdr3_aa: CASSQQGIANQPQHF
cdr3_nt: TGTGCCAGCAGCCAACAGGGGATCGCCAATCAGCCCCAGCATTTT
v_call: TRBV5-6
d_call: TRBD1
clone_size: few
j_call: TRBJ1-5

cdr3_aa: CASSVAPTGSSSGNTIYF
cdr3_nt: TGTGCCAGCAGCGTAGCCCCAACCGGGTCTAGCTCTGGAAACACCATATATTTT
v_call: TRBV9
d_call: .
clone_size: few
j_call: TRBJ1-3

cdr3_aa: CASSFFGGTSIEQYF
cdr3_nt: TGTGCCAGCAGCTTCTTCGGGGGGACGAGCATCGAGCAGTACTTC
v_call: TRBV5-4
d_call: TRBD2
clone_size: once
j_call: TRBJ2-7

cdr3_aa: CASITRDRVGGYTF
cdr3_nt: TGTGCCAGTATCACTCGGGACAGGGTGGGAGGCTACACCTTC
v_call: TRBV19
d_call: TRBD1
clone_size: .
j_call: TRBJ1-2

cdr3_aa: CASSLERGYYNEQFF
cdr3_nt: TGTGCCAGCAGCTTAGAGCGGGGGTACTACAATGAGCAGTTCTTC
v_call: TRBV11-2
d_call: TRBD2
clone_size: .
j_call: TRBJ2-1

cdr3_aa: CSASSGRVAYEQYF
cdr3_nt: TGCAGTGCTAGTTCGGGAAGGGTTGCCTACGAGCAGTACTTC
v_call: TRBV20-1
d_call: .
clone_size: .
j_call: TRBJ2-7

cdr3_aa: CASRHGESNQPQHF
cdr3_nt: TGTGCCAGCAGGCATGGGGAGAGCAATCAGCCCCAGCATTTT
v_call: TRBV6-6
d_call: .
clone_size: .
j_call: TRBJ1-5

cdr3_aa: CASSVGGGGETQYF
cdr3_nt: TGTGCCAGCAGCGTAGGAGGGGGTGGAGAGACCCAGTACTTC
v_call: TRBV9
d_call: .
clone_size: .
j_call: TRBJ2-5

cdr3_aa: CASSPLAGEYNEQFF
cdr3_nt: TGTGCCAGCAGCCCGCTGGCGGGAGAGTACAATGAGCAGTTCTTC
v_call: TRBV11-2
d_call: TRBD2
clone_size: few
j_call: TRBJ2-1

cdr3_aa: CASSRTGSPYGYTF
cdr3_nt: TGTGCCAGCAGCCGCACAGGGAGCCCCTATGGCTACACCTTC
v_call: TRBV13
d_call: .
clone_size: .
j_call: TRBJ1-2

cdr3_aa: CASSGRTSGADEQFF
cdr3_nt: TGTGCCAGCAGCGGAAGGACTAGCGGGGCGGATGAGCAGTTCTTC
v_call: TRBV11-3
d_call: TRBD2
clone_size: .
j_call: TRBJ2-1

cdr3_aa: CASSPRGSGANVLTF
cdr3_nt: TGTGCCAGCAGTCCAAGGGGATCAGGGGCCAACGTCCTGACTTTC
v_call: TRBV27
d_call: .
clone_size: .
j_call: TRBJ2-6

cdr3_aa: CASSDPRQGFYGYTF
cdr3_nt: TGTGCCAGCAGTGACCCAAGACAGGGGTTCTATGGCTACACCTTC
v_call: TRBV2
d_call: TRBD1
clone_size: .
j_call: TRBJ1-2

cdr3_aa: CASSVGSTTNEKLFF
cdr3_nt: TGTGCCAGCAGCGTGGGTAGCACAACTAATGAAAAACTGTTTTTT
v_call: TRBV6-5
d_call: .
clone_size: .
j_call: TRBJ1-4

cdr3_aa: CASSMEWTGNTEAFF
cdr3_nt: TGTGCCAGCAGTATGGAATGGACAGGGAACACTGAAGCTTTCTTT
v_call: TRBV27
d_call: TRBD1
clone_size: .
j_call: TRBJ1-1

cdr3_aa: CASRETAAGYEQYF
cdr3_nt: TGTGCCAGTAGAGAGACAGCCGCCGGTTACGAGCAGTACTTC
v_call: TRBV19
d_call: .
clone_size: .
j_call: TRBJ2-7

cdr3_aa: CASSDRGLADTQYF
cdr3_nt: TGTGCCAGTAGCGACAGGGGGCTAGCAGATACGCAGTATTTT
v_call: TRBV19
d_call: TRBD1
clone_size: .
j_call: TRBJ2-3

cdr3_aa: CASRAAARKYF
cdr3_nt: TGTGCCAGCAGAGCCGCAGCCAGGAAGTACTTC
v_call: TRBV12-3/TRBV12-4
d_call: .
clone_size: few
j_call: TRBJ2-5

cdr3_aa: CASGSSGVGAEFF
cdr3_nt: TGTGCCAGCGGATCCTCGGGGGTTGGGGCCGAGTTCTTC
v_call: TRBV14
d_call: .
clone_size: .
j_call: TRBJ2-1

cdr3_aa: CASSNGLAGWDTGELFF
cdr3_nt: TGTGCCAGCAGTAACGGACTAGCGGGATGGGACACCGGGGAGCTGTTTTTT
v_call: TRBV7-2
d_call: TRBD2
clone_size: .
j_call: TRBJ2-2